The 20 T cell receptor beta chains presented below share a single source sample, sequenced in a study of breast tumors, draining lymph nodes, adjacent tissues. Breast cancer patients provided tissue from their axillary draining lymph nodes. TCRdb fed the multiplex PCR reads into MiXCR, producing one record per CDR3 protein. Of about 80,000 distinct CDR3 sequences listed, roughly 19% are singletons. The sample taken for sequencing was axillary lymph node tissue. All receptors come from a female donor with breast cancer. Some clones in this sample may be carry-over from other donors' samples.

This clonotype was seen at least ten times. The chain uses TRBV25-1 and TRBJ2-3; 7 bases fit TRBD1. CDR3 length: 14 amino acids. The germline CDR1 and CDR2 sequences are MGHDK and SYGVNS. Unmatched junction bases numbered 5, after V lost 6 bases and J lost 2 bases. CDR3 sequence reads: CASRRDSITDTQYF. In DNA, the CDR3 is TGTGCCAGCAGGAGGGACAGTATCACAGATACGCAGTATTTT. Filled out from reference TRBV25-1 and TRBJ2-3, the complete variable domain reads EADIYQTPRYLVIGTGKKITLECSQTMGHDKMYWYQQDPGMELHLIHYSYGVNSTEKGDLSSESTVSRIRTEHFPLTLESARPSHTSQYLCASRRDSITDTQYFGPGTRLTVL.

This clonotype was observed at least ten times. V gene TRBV4-1 combines with J gene TRBJ2-3; D may be TRBD1 (5 bases). Germline loops: CDR1 MGHRA, CDR2 YSYEKL. Trimming shortened V by 5 bases and J by 6 bases, and 12 bases separated the two germline ends. CDR3 length: 13 amino acids. Written as DNA, the CDR3 is TGCGCCAGCAGCAAGACCAGGGTGGATACGCAGTATTTT. This sequence encodes CASSKTRVDTQYF.

This clonotype was seen at least ten times. This sequence joins TRBV11-2 and TRBJ2-3; 7 bases match TRBD2. V dropped 1 base and J dropped 4; count of bases not matched to a gene: 5. CDR3 size: 15 residues. Germline V CDR1 and CDR2: SGHAT, FQNNGV. As DNA, the CDR3 is TGTGCCAGCAGCTTAGCGGGGCGGGGGTCAGATACGCAGTATTTT. The encoded protein is CASSLAGRGSDTQYF.

This clonotype was counted many times. This chain links TRBV19 with TRBJ2-3, with TRBD2 matching over 9 bases. Unmatched junction bases numbered 17, after V lost 9 bases and J lost 7 bases. The germline V gene has CDR1 LNHDA and CDR2 SQIVND (reference sequence). This CDR3 is built from 16 residues. CDR3 in DNA: TGTGCCAGCAACCGAGTGGGGGTAGCGGGAGTGAATACGCAGTATTTT. Translated: CASNRVGVAGVNTQYF.

This clonotype has a count of ten or more. The CDR3 is CASSPTGSETQYF. CDR3 DNA sequence: TGTGCCAGCAGCCCGACAGGGTCAGAGACCCAGTACTTC. The chain carries TRBV6-6 and TRBJ2-5; 7 bases fit TRBD1. The V gene's germline CDR1 is MNHNY and CDR2 SVGAGI (reference sequence). V lost 6 bases, J lost 4 bases, and 5 bases stayed unmatched. The CDR3 has 13 amino acids.

This clonotype turned up a few times. A single base separates this from a much larger clone, so it may be a read error. The V gene is TRBV2, the J gene TRBJ1-4; TRBD1 matches 11 bases. The CDR3 is 17 amino acids. The germline gives CDR1 SNHLY, CDR2 FYNNEI. In DNA form, the CDR3 reads TGTGCCAGCAGTGACGGACAGGGGGCCACAACTAATGAAAAACGGTTTTTT. It specifies CASSDGQGATTNEKRFF.

This clonotype was counted at least ten times. The chain combines TRBV5-6 with TRBJ1-2, with D unresolved. Between the trimmed V and J ends, which lost 2 bases and 0 bases, there was a span of 14 bases. Germline CDR1 is SGHDT and CDR2 is YYEEEE. This CDR3 is 16 amino acids long. The CDR3 DNA sequence: TGTGCCAGCAGCTTTTTTGGGTTGGCGGCTAACTATGGCTACACCTTC. This codes for CASSFFGLAANYGYTF.

This clonotype was found many times. The rearrangement uses TRBV7-2 and TRBJ1-2; TRBD1 aligns across 9 bases. Germline loops: CDR1 SGHTA, CDR2 FQGNSA. V shed 2 bases, J shed 4 bases, and the junction held 5 bases outside the gene matches. The CDR3 has 15 residues. As DNA, the CDR3 is TGTGCCAGCAGCTTAAGACAGGGGGGGAGCTATGGCTACACCTTC. Its protein product is CASSLRQGGSYGYTF.

The table lists this clonotype with many counts. This chain uses TRBV5-1 with TRBJ2-1; D is unclear. Trimming stripped 0 bases from V and 1 base from J, with 8 bases between. CDR3 size: 15 residues. Germline V gene data show CDR1 as SGHRS and CDR2 as YFSETQ. The CDR3 DNA reads TGCGCCAGCAGCTTGGGTGGGAAGTCCTACAATGAGCAGTTCTTC. Amino acids: CASSLGGKSYNEQFF.

As concerns this clonotype: A much larger clone is a single base away; this may be a read error. This chain uses TRBV20-1 with TRBJ2-5; D assignment may be TRBD1 or TRBD2 (7 bases each). V dropped 7 bases and J dropped 1 base, with 22 bases sitting between them. Germline V gene sequence: CDR1 DFQATT, CDR2 SNEGSKA (reference sequence). CDR3 length: 16 amino acids. CDR3 sequence reads: CSGASQGGFGQETQYF. CDR3 coding DNA: TGCAGTGGCGCCTCTCAGGGGGGGTTTGGCCAAGAGACCCAGTACTTC.

The chain has TRBV3-1 and TRBJ1-3, with D possibly matching TRBD1 (6 bases). The germline V gene encodes CDR1 LGHDT and CDR2 YNNKEL (reference sequence). Between the trimmed V and J ends, which lost 4 bases and 2 bases, there was a span of 15 bases. The length of the CDR3 is 16 residues. The CDR3 is CASSPGQRIPGNTIYF. CDR3 in DNA: TGTGCCAGCAGCCCCGGACAGCGTATCCCTGGAAACACCATATATTTT.

The chain carries TRBV18 and TRBJ1-2; tentatively, D is TRBD1 (6 bases). Germline-derived CDR1 and CDR2 are KGHSH and LQKENI. Trimming removed 4 bases from V and 5 bases from J, with 11 bases in between. The CDR3 is 13 amino acids. Written as DNA, the CDR3 is TGTGCCAGCTCACAGGACAGCCAATATGGCTACACCTTC. Amino acid sequence: CASSQDSQYGYTF.

At least ten counts were recorded for this clonotype. The chain couples TRBV4-3 to TRBJ2-7; tentative D call: TRBD1 (6 bases). This CDR3 is built from 15 residues. Trimming took off 6 bases at V and 0 bases at J, with 15 bases between the two ends. Germline CDR1 is LGHNA and CDR2 is YSLEER. The CDR3 loop is CASSPHRTDSYEQYF. The CDR3, as DNA: TGCGCCAGCAGTCCCCATCGGACAGACTCCTACGAGCAGTACTTC.

The count of this clonotype is one. Because the CDR3's place on the DNA is in doubt, the DNA is left out and the CDR3 is given as listed by TCRdb. The genes are TRBV19 and TRBJ2-4; the listed D gene, TRBD2, was not tested against the DNA. The CDR3 numbers 18 amino acids, ends counted. Looked up from germline, CDR1 is LNHDA and CDR2 is SQIVND (reference sequence). The CDR3 spells CASSIVASGSGAKNIQHF.

This clonotype occurred many times. The chain combines TRBV4-2 with TRBJ2-3; perhaps TRBD2 as D (5 bases). Germline CDR1 LGHNA, CDR2 YNFKEQ. The CDR3 spans 13 residues. Trimming took 4 bases from V and 6 from J, leaving 11 bases between them. CDR3 nucleotide sequence: TGTGCCAGCAGCCCCACTGAGGGCGATACGCAGTATTTT. The encoded protein is CASSPTEGDTQYF.

In this sample, this clonotype turned up many times. This chain uses TRBV5-1 with TRBJ2-1; 7 nucleotides line up with TRBD2. Germline V lookup: CDR1 SGHRS, CDR2 YFSETQ. Germline trimming cut 2 bases from V and 8 bases from J; bases unmatched to any gene: 4. The CDR3 loop spans 13 amino acids. The CDR3 DNA follows: TGCGCCAGCAGCTTCCAGGGAGGGGATGAGCAGTTCTTC. Its protein is CASSFQGGDEQFF. The full variable domain, completed using reference TRBV5-1 and TRBJ2-1, is KAGVTQTPRYLIKTRGQQVTLSCSPISGHRSVSWYQQTPGQGLQFLFEYFSETQRNKGNFPGRFSGRQFSNSRSEMNVSTLELGDSALYLCASSFQGGDEQFFGPGTRLTVL.

This clonotype was observed many times. The chain is built from TRBV7-3 and TRBJ2-7; 9 bases match TRBD1. CDR1 and CDR2 (germline): SGHTA, FQGTGA. Trimming at V came to 1 base and at J to 2 bases, leaving 3 bases not matched to a gene. The CDR3 extends over 15 amino acids. CDR3 sequence reads: CASSLMGQGPYEQYF. CDR3 nucleotide sequence: TGTGCCAGCAGCTTAATGGGACAGGGCCCCTACGAGCAGTACTTC.

There are many counts of this clonotype. The V call is TRBV29-1, the J call TRBJ2-7; 7 bases map to TRBD2. The CDR3 loop spans 13 amino acids. CDR1 SQVTM and CDR2 ANQGSEA come from the germline V gene. V was clipped by 4 bases and J by 2 bases; unmatched bases: 5. The CDR3 is CSVGEGKAYEQYF. CDR3 sequence (DNA): TGCAGCGTTGGGGAGGGAAAGGCCTACGAGCAGTACTTC.

In this sample, this clonotype turned up once. This may arise from a read error, as a much more abundant clone is one base away. Here the CDR3 omits its conserved ending phenylalanine or tryptophan, so a read error is the likely source. The chain links TRBV4-2 to TRBJ2-3; TRBD2 aligns across 7 bases. V dropped 0 bases and J dropped 1; count of bases not matched to a gene: 1. The CDR3 consists of 15 residues. CDR1 and CDR2 (germline): LGHNA, YNFKEQ. CDR3 amino acids: CASSQDGGGTDTQYL. CDR3 DNA sequence: TGTGCCAGCAGCCAAGATGGGGGGGGCACAGATACGCAGTATCTT.

This clonotype has a count of ten or more. The chain has TRBV5-1 and TRBJ2-3; 10 bases line up with TRBD1. The V gene end was trimmed by 4 bases and the J gene end by 3 bases; junction bases not matched to a gene: 8. CDR1 is SGHRS, CDR2 YFSETQ, per germline. The CDR3 runs to 16 residues. This chain's CDR3 is CASSGMTGGSTDTQYF. In nucleotides, the CDR3 is TGCGCCAGCAGCGGGATGACAGGGGGCTCAACAGATACGCAGTATTTT.